A selection of T cell receptor beta chains follows, all from one sample in a study of blood T cell repertoires in COVID-19. Only in-frame clones appear in the TCRdb table, and some are missing; sequencing was by immunoSEQ multiplex PCR. The profile shows around 140,000 clones, around 72% of them singletons. Specimen: peripheral blood. All receptors come from an older woman with acute or convalescent COVID-19. Both conserved end residues are part of each CDR3. A D gene is named only where the DNA matches it firmly. Clone size is not always given. Where it is, it says once, few, many or a class for expanded clones.

j_call d_call clone_size v_call cdr3_aa cdr3_nt
TRBJ1-2 . few TRBV6-1 CASRNLEGEGYTF TGTGCCAGCAGAAACCTCGAGGGTGAGGGCTACACCTTC
TRBJ1-5 . few TRBV10-3 CAISDWFTGNQPQHF TGTGCCATCAGTGATTGGTTTACGGGCAATCAGCCCCAGCATTTT
TRBJ2-1 TRBD2 . TRBV5-1 CASSLAGGDNEQFF TGCGCCAGCAGCTTGGCGGGGGGAGACAATGAGCAGTTCTTC
TRBJ2-6 TRBD2 . TRBV5-1 CASEAGGSGANVLTF TGCGCCAGCGAAGCGGGGGGCTCTGGGGCCAACGTCCTGACTTTC
TRBJ2-6 . . TRBV27 CASSLFPAGVGANVLTF TGTGCCAGCAGTTTATTCCCAGCCGGGGTCGGGGCCAACGTCCTGACTTTC
TRBJ2-5 TRBD2 once TRBV2 CASSVGGRQETQYF TGTGCCAGCAGTGTTGGCGGGAGGCAAGAGACCCAGTACTTC
TRBJ1-2 TRBD1 . TRBV5-1 CASSSRQGAANTF TGCGCCAGCAGCTCAAGACAGGGGGCGGCTAACACCTTC
TRBJ2-1 TRBD2 . TRBV4-1 CASSQDGREYNEQFF TGCGCCAGCAGCCAAGACGGGAGGGAATACAATGAGCAGTTCTTC
TRBJ1-2 TRBD1 . TRBV19 CASTKVGQTLNYGYTF TGTGCCAGTACTAAAGTGGGACAGACCCTCAACTATGGCTACACCTTC
TRBJ2-5 TRBD1 . TRBV15 CATSRDWTGEETQYF TGTGCCACCAGCAGAGATTGGACAGGGGAAGAGACCCAGTACTTC
TRBJ1-6 . . TRBV27 CASSLWGVNNSPLHF TGTGCCAGCAGTTTATGGGGGGTTAACAATTCACCCCTCCACTTT
TRBJ2-7 . . TRBV3-1/TRBV3-2 CASSQAAGGSYEQYF TGTGCCAGCAGCCAAGCGGCCGGGGGCTCCTACGAGCAGTACTTC
TRBJ2-2 TRBD2 . TRBV28 CASRTPTSGRGELFF TGTGCCAGCAGAACCCCGACTAGCGGGAGGGGGGAGCTGTTTTTT
TRBJ2-1 TRBD2 once TRBV19 CASSIPGLAINEQFF TGTGCCAGTAGTATCCCGGGACTAGCGATCAATGAGCAGTTCTTC
TRBJ1-1 . . TRBV7-9 CASSFDVVPFF TGTGCCAGCAGCTTTGATGTAGTCCCTTTCTTT
TRBJ1-5 . . TRBV5-1 CASSPTGNRQPQHF TGCGCCAGCAGCCCTACAGGGAACCGGCAGCCCCAGCATTTT
TRBJ2-7 TRBD1 . TRBV9 CASSVGTGLSYEQYF TGTGCCAGCAGCGTAGGGACAGGCCTTTCCTACGAGCAGTACTTC
TRBJ2-1 . . TRBV7-2 CASSLGTSSYNEQFF TGTGCCAGCAGCTTGGGGACTTCCTCCTACAATGAGCAGTTCTTC
TRBJ1-6 . few TRBV27 CASSPRGRGPNSPLHF TGTGCCAGCAGTCCCAGAGGGAGAGGGCCAAATTCACCCCTCCACTTT
TRBJ2-5 . . TRBV2 CASDTGIQETQYF TGTGCCAGCGATACAGGGATCCAAGAGACCCAGTACTTC
TRBJ1-2 . once TRBV6-5 CASSIAYRADYGYTF TGTGCCAGCAGCATAGCATACAGGGCGGACTATGGCTACACCTTC
TRBJ2-2 . . TRBV5-1 CASSSSSLRGTGELFF TGCGCCAGCAGCTCTAGTTCCCTTCGTGGCACCGGGGAGCTGTTTTTT
TRBJ2-7 TRBD2 . TRBV2 CASTRRASGRASNF TGTGCCAGCACCAGGAGGGCTAGCGGGAGGGCCTCGAACTTC
TRBJ1-5 . . TRBV2 CASSSGYSNQPQHF TGTGCCAGCAGTTCAGGGTATAGCAATCAGCCCCAGCATTTT
TRBJ2-7 TRBD2 . TRBV9 CASSVSGVSYEQYF TGTGCCAGCAGCGTCAGCGGGGTCTCCTACGAGCAGTACTTC
TRBJ2-1 TRBD2 . TRBV11-3 CASSPYSWTSGRSNEQFF TGTGCCAGCAGCCCATATTCTTGGACTAGCGGGAGATCCAATGAGCAGTTCTTC
TRBJ1-1 TRBD1 . TRBV10-1 CASSEQGVGAAFF TGCGCCAGCAGTGAACAGGGGGTCGGTGCAGCTTTCTTT
TRBJ2-6 . few TRBV5-4 CASRLHSGANVLTF TGTGCCAGCAGATTACACTCTGGGGCCAACGTCCTGACTTTC
TRBJ2-1 TRBD2 . TRBV28 CASSLSLLANLNYNEQFF TGTGCCAGCAGTCTTTCCCTACTAGCGAACCTCAACTACAATGAGCAGTTCTTC
TRBJ1-1 . once TRBV5-1 CASSFSPGDTEAFF TGCGCCAGCAGCTTTTCTCCGGGTGACACTGAAGCTTTCTTT
TRBJ2-7 TRBD1 . TRBV23-1 CASRPRKDEGAGNEQYF TGCGCCAGCAGACCGAGAAAGGATGAGGGGGCTGGAAACGAGCAGTACTTC
TRBJ2-7 TRBD2 once TRBV10-3 CAISDPRGGEYEQYF TGTGCCATCAGTGACCCCCGCGGGGGGGAGTACGAGCAGTACTTC
TRBJ2-7 . once TRBV18 CASSRESLKLYEQYF TGTGCCAGCTCCCGAGAATCATTGAAACTCTACGAGCAGTACTTC
TRBJ1-2 TRBD1 . TRBV4-1 CASSPDMTGWVYGYTF TGCGCCAGCAGCCCCGACATGACAGGGTGGGTTTACGGCTACACCTTC